One T cell receptor beta chain is described in this entry. Its cognate antigen is unknown. The CDR3 regions of TCR beta were amplified from RNA transcripts. Using the HTBI primer set, a first-round RT-PCR was run on the TCR CDR3. TCRdb redid the calling of the multiplex PCR reads with MiXCR, one entry per CDR3 protein. The sample shows approximately 690,000 distinct CDR3 sequences, 20% to 25% of them seen only once. The record originates from a study of T cells in Graves' hyperthyroidism and ophthalmopathy. General observations from the study: Through a model of 13 V-J features, ophthalmopathy was separated from stable hyperthyroidism.

Inclusion characteristics of ophthalmopathy patients comprised a Clinical Activity Score of at least 3, a NOSPECS grade of at least 4, and duration under 3 months. Germline V gives CDR1 SQVTM, CDR2 ANQGSEA. The CDR3 totals 13 residues. The V end was cut by 4 bases, the J end by 4 bases, with 10 bases between. Sequenced input: blood. V usage is TRBV29-1 and J usage is TRBJ2-2; D call uncertain. This receptor was taken from a man aged 25 to 45 with Graves' ophthalmopathy. This CDR3 reads CSVAPRFTGELFF. In DNA form, the CDR3 reads TGCAGCGTTGCTCCTAGGTTCACCGGGGAGCTGTTTTTT.